This T cell receptor beta chain was profiled in a study of T cell clonality in common variable immunodeficiency. Overall study findings and caveats: Patient heterogeneity in the CVID cohort limited correlations between repertoire features and clinical complications. Fewer TCRbeta clones were shared among CVID subjects than controls.

Repertoires were generated with immunoSEQ multiplex PCR, while TCRdb's copy carries only in-frame clones and drops some. This repertoire lists about 40,000 clones without singletons; roughly 1.4% sits in the top ten. This clone was detected ten times or more. Its antigen is still unknown. The CDR3 end lies 3 residues beyond the end of the read and is filled in from the germline J gene. The germline V gene has CDR1 KGHSH and CDR2 LQKENI. This CDR3 has 12 amino acids. V gave up 3 bases and J gave up 0 bases, with 3 bases separating them. The sequence was collected from a person aged 18-69 years in good health. The chain has TRBV18 and TRBJ2-7; D remains ambiguous. Source material: peripheral blood mononuclear cells. The DNA read from the CDR3 is TGTGCCAGCTCACCCCACTCCTACGAG. It encodes CASSPHSYE. The full CDR3 sequence reads CASSPHSYEQYF. Looking up the rest from reference TRBV18 and TRBJ2-7 gives the full variable domain: NAGVMQNPRHLVRRRGQEARLRCSPMKGHSHVYWYRQLPEEGLKFMVYLQKENIIDESGMPKERFSAEFPKEGPSILRIQQVVRGDSAAYFCASSPHSYEQYFGPGTRLTVT.